Sample share makes the clone carrying this TCR beta chain medium-sized. The V end was cut by 0 bases, the J end by 3 bases, with 13 bases between. The CDR3 length is 15 residues. Germline V gene lookup returns CDR1 SGDLS and CDR2 YYNGEE. This specimen comes from a study of T cells in localized non-small cell lung cancer. Produced via immunoSEQ multiplex PCR; TCRdb's table is partial and in-frame only. The sample lists thousands of clones, around 25% occurring once. The TCR comes from a male donor at least 60 years old with stage II lung adenocarcinoma. This chain connects TRBV9 to TRBJ2-7; TRBD1 or TRBD2 may be the D gene (6 bases each). This specimen was normal lung tissue next to the tumor, taken before any cancer treatment. CDR3 sequence: CASSVEGGPDYEQYF. CDR3 DNA: TGTGCCAGCAGCGTAGAAGGGGGGCCCGACTACGAGCAGTACTTC.